This T cell receptor beta chain appears in the sequencing data of a study of identifying expanded T cells in peripheral blood. Study-level results: Across healthy donors, higher total template counts meant significantly greater roughly two-week count variance.

During the collection period, no donor immune events like infections were recorded. Clones were read by immunoSEQ multiplex PCR, and TCRdb kept only the in-frame ones, dropping some. The table lists fewer than 80,000 clones, about 83% of them singletons. Regarding this clone: Its antigen is currently unknown.

J lost 1 base, V lost 7 bases, and 6 bases had no gene match. CDR3 length equals 17 residues. CDR1 is WSHSY and CDR2 is SAAADI in the germline V gene. Sequencing input: blood. The chain links TRBV10-2 to TRBJ2-4, with 14 bases lining up with TRBD2. The sequence was obtained from a person aged 18 to 70 in good health. The CDR3 region has the DNA TGCGCCAGCATTGGGACTAGCGGGAGTGTCGCCAAAAACATTCAGTACTTC. It codes for CASIGTSGSVAKNIQYF.